The sequence of this T cell receptor beta chain was determined in a study of T cell repertoires in cytomegalovirus infection. Study as a whole: A matching HLA type, together with CMV infection, was signaled by public TCR beta signatures. Findings of the study overall: CMV-specific TCR beta clonotypes restricted by HLA-C dominated the ex vivo response. The study identified carriers of CMV plus the relevant HLA from cumulative public TCR beta family frequency.

A word on this clonotype: Its antigen is unknown.

Looked up from germline, CDR1 is SQVTM and CDR2 is ANQGSEA. There are 11 residues in the CDR3. The V gene lost 7 bases and the J gene lost 4 bases, with 10 bases spanning the gap. TCRdb called the reads again in MiXCR, with one record for every CDR3 protein. Seen here are around 530,000 distinct CDR3 sequences, about 25% observed once, and the top ten hold under 15%. The chain couples TRBV29-1 to TRBJ1-2; D gene unclear. The TCR originated in a human donor in good health (CMV status not recorded). Some clones in this sample may be carry-over from other donors' samples. Material for sequencing was PBMCs. This CDR3 reads CSGETLYGYTF. Here the CDR3 DNA reads TGCAGCGGCGAAACTCTCTATGGCTACACCTTC.